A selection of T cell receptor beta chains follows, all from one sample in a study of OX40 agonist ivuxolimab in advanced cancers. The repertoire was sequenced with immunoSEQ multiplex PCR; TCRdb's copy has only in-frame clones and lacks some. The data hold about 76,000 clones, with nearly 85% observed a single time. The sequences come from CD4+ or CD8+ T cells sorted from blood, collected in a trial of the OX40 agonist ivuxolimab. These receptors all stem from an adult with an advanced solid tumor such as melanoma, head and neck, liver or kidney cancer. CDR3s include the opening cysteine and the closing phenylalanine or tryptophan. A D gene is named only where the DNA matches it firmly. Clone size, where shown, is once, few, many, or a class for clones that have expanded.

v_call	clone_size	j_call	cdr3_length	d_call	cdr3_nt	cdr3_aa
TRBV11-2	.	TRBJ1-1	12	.	TGTGCCAGCAGCCCCGGCGGCAGGGTAGCTTTCTTT	CASSPGGRVAFF
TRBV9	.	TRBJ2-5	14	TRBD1	TGTGCCAGCAGCGTTGGGGACAGGGGACGGACCCAGTACTTC	CASSVGDRGRTQYF
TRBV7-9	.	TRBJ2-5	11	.	TGTGCCAGCAGCCGCGAGGGGACCCAGTACTTC	CASSREGTQYF
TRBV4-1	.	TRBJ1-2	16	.	TGCGCCAGCAGCCAGGAATGGACTGATCTTGTGAGGGGCTACACCTTC	CASSQEWTDLVRGYTF
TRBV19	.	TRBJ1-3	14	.	TGTGCCAGCGAGACAGCCTTCTCTGGAAACACCATATATTTT	CASETAFSGNTIYF
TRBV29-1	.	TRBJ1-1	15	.	TGCAGCGCCGGAGCGGGGTGGGGTATGAACACTGAAGCTTTCTTT	CSAGAGWGMNTEAFF
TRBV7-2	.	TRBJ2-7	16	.	TGTGCCAGCAGCTTAGAGGCCCCTCCGACTCGGGCCGAGCAGTACTTC	CASSLEAPPTRAEQYF
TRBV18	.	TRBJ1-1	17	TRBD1	TGTGCCAGCTCACCACCGGGACAGGGCCTCATGAACACTGAAGCTTTCTTT	CASSPPGQGLMNTEAFF
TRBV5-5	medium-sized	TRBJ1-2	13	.	TGTGCCAGCGGGACGGACAGAAACTATGGCTACACCTTC	CASGTDRNYGYTF
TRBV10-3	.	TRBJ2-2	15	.	TGTGCCATGGACCTTACAAGGTTGGAACACCGGGGAGCTGTTTTT	CAMDLTRLEHRGAVF
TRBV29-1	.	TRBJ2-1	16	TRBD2	TGCAGCGTTGTAAAATACGGGACTAGCTTATACAATGAGCAGTTCTTC	CSVVKYGTSLYNEQFF
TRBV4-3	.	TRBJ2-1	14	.	TGCGCCAGCAGCCAAGATCGAACTAGCAATGAGCAGTTCTTC	CASSQDRTSNEQFF
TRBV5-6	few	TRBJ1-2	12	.	TGTGCCAGCAGCGGGGGCTCATATGGCTACACCTTC	CASSGGSYGYTF
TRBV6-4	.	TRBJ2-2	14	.	TGTGCCAGCAGACGCGGGGGCACGGACGGGGAGCTGTTTTTT	CASRRGGTDGELFF
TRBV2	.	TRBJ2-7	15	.	TGTGCCAGCAGTGAAGGAAGCAGAGGGTCCCGCGAGCAGTACTTC	CASSEGSRGSREQYF
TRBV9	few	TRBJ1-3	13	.	TGTGCCAGCAGCGTAGAGGCCGGAAACACCATATATTTT	CASSVEAGNTIYF
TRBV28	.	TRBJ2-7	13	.	TGTGCCAGCAGTTTACACACCTCCTACGAGCAGTACTTC	CASSLHTSYEQYF
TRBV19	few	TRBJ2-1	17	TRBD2	TGTGCCAGTAGTATGGGTTCCGCTAGCGGGAGCCGCAATGAGCAGTTCTTC	CASSMGSASGSRNEQFF
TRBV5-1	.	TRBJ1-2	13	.	TGCGCCAGCAGCTTGCAGGGTGTAGAGGGCTACACCTTC	CASSLQGVEGYTF
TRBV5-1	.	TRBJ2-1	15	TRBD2	TGCGCCAGCAGCTTAGGGACTAGCGGGTGGAATGAGCAGTTCTTC	CASSLGTSGWNEQFF
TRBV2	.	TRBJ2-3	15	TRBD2	TGTGCCAGCAGCCTTATTAGCGGGAGCACAGATACGCAGTATTTT	CASSLISGSTDTQYF
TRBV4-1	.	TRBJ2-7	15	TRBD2	TGCGCCAGCAGCCAAGATTTGGCGGGAGCCCTCGAGCAGTACTTC	CASSQDLAGALEQYF
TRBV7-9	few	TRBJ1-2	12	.	TGTGCCAGCGCGACAGGAGTCTATGGCTACACCTTC	CASATGVYGYTF
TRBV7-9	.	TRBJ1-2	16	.	TGTGCCAGCAGCCCCGTGTCAGGGACGGGCAACTATGGCTACACCTTC	CASSPVSGTGNYGYTF
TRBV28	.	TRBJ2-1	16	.	TGTGCCAGCAGTTTACAACATTACCGCGCTTACAATGAGCAGTTCTTC	CASSLQHYRAYNEQFF
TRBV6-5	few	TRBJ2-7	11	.	TGTGCCAGCAGTACCCGGACAGTGCAGTACTTC	CASSTRTVQYF
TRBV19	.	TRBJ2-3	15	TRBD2	TGTGCCAGTAGCTCCGGGACTATGAGCACAGATACGCAGTATTTT	CASSSGTMSTDTQYF
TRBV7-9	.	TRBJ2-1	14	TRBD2	TGTGCCAGCAGGCCGGGAGGGTCCTACAATGAGCAGTTCTTC	CASRPGGSYNEQFF
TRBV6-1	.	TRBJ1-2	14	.	TGTGCCAGCAGTGATCAGTTCGGGGACTATGGCTACACCTTC	CASSDQFGDYGYTF
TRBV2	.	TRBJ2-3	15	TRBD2	TGTGCCAGCAGAGGGCTTAGCGGGGGGTCAGATACGCAGTATTTT	CASRGLSGGSDTQYF
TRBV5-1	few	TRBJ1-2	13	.	TGCGCCAGCAGCTTGGAGGGTTGGGATGGCTACACCTTC	CASSLEGWDGYTF
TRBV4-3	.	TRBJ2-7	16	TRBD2	TGCGCCAGCAGCCAAGCTAGCGGGGGGGCACCCTACGAGCAGTACTTC	CASSQASGGAPYEQYF
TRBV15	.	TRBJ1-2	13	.	TGTGCCACCAGCAAACCCGGCATCGATGGCTACACCTTC	CATSKPGIDGYTF